This T cell receptor (beta chain) comes out of a study of neurological immune-mediated disorders (dated by TCRdb to about 2019). At the level of the whole study: Among the approximately 35 multiple sclerosis patients, relapsing-remitting MS accounted for approximately 31 and secondary progressive MS accounted for 3. The study compared peripheral blood TCR-beta repertoires of HTLV-I-associated myelopathy (HAM/TSP) patients, multiple sclerosis patients and healthy controls using UMI-based sequencing. Alongside PBMC samples, the set of about 97 TCR-beta libraries contained longitudinal samples, technical triplicates, and paired CD4+ and CD8+ T-cell subsets that had been sorted. The cohort included approximately 68 subjects: some 15 with HAM/TSP, around 34 with multiple sclerosis, and approximately 20 healthy controls. Results and caveats for the whole study, not just this receptor: Phylogenetic analysis grouped repertoires from 18 of 34 MS patients into a cluster of related CDR3 sequences, suggesting a possible repertoire-level signature. Across subjects, expanded clones never shared an identical CDR3 amino acid sequence, which suggests that the TCR-beta repertoires in every group were private. TCR clonal expansion was greatest in HAM/TSP patients and smallest in MS patients, who ranked below even healthy controls. No association of the MS cluster with clinical or MRI features was observed, and the need for larger cohorts was stated by the authors.

About this clonotype: Its antigen remains unidentified. The record has no base qualities; no much larger clone is one base away.

Unsorted PBMC libraries were generated from 2 million PBMCs stored in RNAlater at -80 °C until RNA extraction. Multiple sclerosis patients were enrolled in a US clinical protocol under which disease progression was evaluated by magnetic resonance imaging. Peripheral blood was subjected to Ficoll-Hypaque density gradient centrifugation to isolate PBMCs, which were then cryopreserved in liquid nitrogen. The germline V gene (reference sequence) specifies SGHNT as CDR1 and YYREEE as CDR2. There are 16 amino acids in the CDR3, from cysteine to phenylalanine inclusive. Of all the DNA, just the CDR3 is kept, 48 bases in frame from base 1. Germline trimming amounts to 0 bases on V and 1 base on J, with 2 as the count of junction bases outside the gene matches. To synthesize cDNA, template-switch 5'RACE was performed with a primer carrying a 10-nucleotide random unique molecular identifier so that each TCR transcript was tagged. Every sequencing run yielded over 190 million TCR-beta sequences covering 15-18 subjects. The RNeasy kit was used to extract total RNA. The KAPA Real-time Library Amplification kit was used to amplify TCR-beta VDJ regions with primers targeting the TCR constant region and the 5'RACE anchor. Sample indexes and Illumina adaptors were added in a first PCR, and a second PCR then increased library yield. The roughly 650 bp TCR product was size-selected on a 2% E-gel SizeSelection system after Ampure bead purification. Before pooling, libraries had their quality checked on a Bioanalyzer, their concentration measured with Qubit, and their quantity determined with the Kapa Library Quantification kit. An Illumina HiSeq 2500 was used to sequence the libraries paired-end at 2 x 150 bp. To increase sequence diversity, about 25-30% phiX was spiked into each library pool. In the authors' own workflow: Quality-filtered reads were processed with the UMI-based MiGEC pipeline, which removed over 75% of raw TCR sequences during error correction. VDJ genes were aligned to IMGT germline references, and clonotypes were defined by unique CDR3 amino acid sequence plus V-J genes. Clonal expansion, Shannon diversity and CDR3 relatedness (CalcPairwiseDistances, ClusterSamples) were evaluated with VDJtools, and phylogenetic trees were built with CLCbio workbench. Using coefficient-of-variation modelling across technical triplicates, the study counted a clone as expanded if it had at least 8 unique UMIs. Clones were called with MiXCR by TCRdb after fastp trimmed the public reads at Q25, and only in-frame beta chains were retained. Here each entry gathers all rows of one CDR3 protein and keeps the most common genes and DNA. What appears here as the V and J calls and clone size reflects TCRdb's work, not the paper's. In all, the sample holds 60,000 to 80,000 distinct CDR3 sequences, and 4.5% to 5.5% of those were seen once. Of the sample, 3.4% is held by the ten largest clones.

Rearrangement joined TRBV5-4 to TRBJ2-4; 9 of the junction bases match TRBD2. This TCR derives from a woman between 45 and 65 years old with multiple sclerosis. Material for sequencing was PBMCs. The CDR3 here reads CASSLERGDAKNIQYF. The DNA sequence is as follows: TGTGCCAGCAGCTTGGAGCGGGGGGACGCCAAAAACATTCAGTACTTC.